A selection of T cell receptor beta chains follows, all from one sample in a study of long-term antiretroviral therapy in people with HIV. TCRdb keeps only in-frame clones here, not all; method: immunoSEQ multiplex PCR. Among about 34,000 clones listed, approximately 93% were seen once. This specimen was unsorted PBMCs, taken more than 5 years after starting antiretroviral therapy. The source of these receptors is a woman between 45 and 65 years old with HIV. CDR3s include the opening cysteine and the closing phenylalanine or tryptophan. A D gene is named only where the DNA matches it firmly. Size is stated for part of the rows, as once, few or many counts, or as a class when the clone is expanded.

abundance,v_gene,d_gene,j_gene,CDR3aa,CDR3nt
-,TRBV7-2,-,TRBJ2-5,CASSAGKVTQYF,TGTGCCAGCAGCGCGGGGAAGGTCACCCAGTACTTC
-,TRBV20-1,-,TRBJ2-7,CSAARGGEQYF,TGCAGTGCTGCCCGAGGAGGCGAGCAGTACTTC
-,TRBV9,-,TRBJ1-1,CARTLKQSNTEAFF,TGTGCCAGAACCCTAAAACAGAGTAACACTGAAGCTTTCTTT
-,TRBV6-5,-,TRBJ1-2,CASSYVGGDIYGYTF,TGTGCCAGCAGTTACGTGGGCGGGGACATCTATGGCTACACCTTC
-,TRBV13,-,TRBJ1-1,CASSLGPAGTEAFF,TGTGCCAGCAGCTTAGGGCCGGCTGGCACTGAAGCTTTCTTT
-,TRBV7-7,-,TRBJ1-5,CASSEWQGQPQHF,TGTGCTAGCAGCGAATGGCAGGGCCAGCCCCAGCATTTT
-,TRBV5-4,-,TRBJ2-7,CASSLAGKVYEQYF,TGTGCCAGCAGCTTGGCTGGGAAGGTCTACGAGCAGTACTTC
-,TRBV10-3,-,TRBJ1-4,CAISESLQGYNEKLFF,TGTGCCATCAGTGAGTCCCTCCAGGGGTATAATGAAAAACTGTTTTTT
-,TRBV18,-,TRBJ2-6,CASSHRANSGANVLTF,TGTGCCAGCTCACACCGGGCGAACTCTGGGGCCAACGTCCTGACTTTC
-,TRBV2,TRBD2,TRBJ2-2,CASSEAASGNTGELFF,TGTGCCAGCAGTGAAGCTGCTAGCGGAAACACCGGGGAGCTGTTTTTT
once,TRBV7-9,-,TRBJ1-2,CASSSSDRFDYGYTF,TGTGCCAGCAGCTCTTCCGACAGGTTTGACTATGGCTACACCTTC
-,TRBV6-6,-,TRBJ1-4,CASSTGRNEKLFF,TGTGCCAGCAGTACCGGGAGGAATGAAAAACTGTTTTTT
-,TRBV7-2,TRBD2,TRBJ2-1,CASSFHSGGATNEQFF,TGTGCCAGCAGCTTCCATAGCGGGGGGGCTACCAATGAGCAGTTCTTC
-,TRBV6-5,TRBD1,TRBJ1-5,CASSQGQKNQPQHF,TGTGCCAGCAGTCAGGGACAGAAGAATCAGCCCCAGCATTTT
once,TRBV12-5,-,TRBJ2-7,CASGLVLQALSYEQYF,TGTGCTAGTGGTTTGGTTCTGCAGGCACTCTCCTACGAGCAGTACTTC
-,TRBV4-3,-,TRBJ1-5,CASSQDNGGGRPQHF,TGCGCCAGCAGCCAGGATAACGGGGGGGGCCGGCCCCAGCATTTT
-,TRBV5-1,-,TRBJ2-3,CASSLGTTTSDTQYF,TGCGCCAGCAGCTTGGGGACTACTACTAGCGATACGCAGTATTTT
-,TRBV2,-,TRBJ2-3,CASNLGASTDTQYF,TGTGCCAGTAACTTAGGGGCTAGCACAGATACGCAGTATTTT
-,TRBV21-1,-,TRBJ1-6,CASSKQGRDPPLHF,TGTGCCAGCAGCAAACAGGGTAGGGATCCCCCCCTCCACTTT
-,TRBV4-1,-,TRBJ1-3,CASSLESGTNSGNTIYF,TGCGCCAGCAGCCTTGAATCCGGGACAAACTCTGGAAACACCATATATTTT
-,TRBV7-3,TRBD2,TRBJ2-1,CASSLLGGGNEQFF,TGTGCCAGCAGCTTACTGGGCGGGGGGAATGAGCAGTTCTTC
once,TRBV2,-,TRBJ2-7,CASTIPPRAYEQYF,TGTGCCAGCACCATCCCCCCTCGGGCCTACGAGCAGTACTTC
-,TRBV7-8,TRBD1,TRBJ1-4,CASSLGPATGGAGEKLFF,TGTGCCAGCAGCTTAGGTCCCGCAACAGGGGGCGCAGGGGAAAAACTGTTTTTT
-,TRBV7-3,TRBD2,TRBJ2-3,CASSLREGDTQYF,TGTGCCAGCAGCTTAAGGGAGGGAGATACGCAGTATTTT
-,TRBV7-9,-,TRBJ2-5,CASGQISGAQYF,TGTGCCAGCGGACAGATATCGGGAGCCCAGTACTTC
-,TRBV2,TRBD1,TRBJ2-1,CASSGGGQGQFF,TGTGCCAGCAGTGGGGGGGGACAGGGTCAGTTCTTC
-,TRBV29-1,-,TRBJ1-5,CSVVSEVGGQPQHF,TGCAGCGTTGTTAGCGAGGTGGGGGGACAGCCCCAGCATTTT
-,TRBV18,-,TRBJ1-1,CASSPPVRSNTEAFF,TGTGCCAGCTCACCACCGGTCAGATCGAACACTGAAGCTTTCTTT
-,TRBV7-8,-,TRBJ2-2,CASSRAITGELFF,TGTGCCAGCAGCAGAGCTATCACCGGGGAGCTGTTTTTT
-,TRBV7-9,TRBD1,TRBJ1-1,CASSFTGVNTEAFF,TGTGCCAGCAGCTTTACAGGGGTGAACACTGAAGCTTTCTTT
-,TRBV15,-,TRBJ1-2,CATSRLRGEETGYTF,TGTGCCACCAGCAGACTTCGAGGGGAGGAGACTGGCTACACCTTC
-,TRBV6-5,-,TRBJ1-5,CASSLRGGGNQPQHF,TGTGCCAGCAGCCTCCGTGGAGGGGGGAATCAGCCCCAGCATTTT
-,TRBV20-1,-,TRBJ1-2,CSAEIYGYTF,TGCAGTGCGGAGATCTATGGCTACACCTTC
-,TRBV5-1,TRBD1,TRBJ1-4,CASGDTGGLTNEKLFF,TGCGCCAGCGGAGATACAGGGGGACTAACTAATGAAAAACTGTTTTTT